This TCR beta chain was retrieved from a study of spatial heterogeneity in lung cancer. This clonotype was seen at least ten times. One entry per CDR3 protein results from TCRdb running MiXCR on the 5' RACE reads. The table includes 65,000 to 85,000 distinct CDR3 sequences, more than 15% detected once. The CDR3 totals 12 residues. Losses at the gene ends were 7 bases for V and 4 bases for J; bases not matched to a gene: 2. Time point: sample taken at primary tumor resection. Unsorted whole RNA from tumor, nontumor lung or frozen PBMC underwent sequencing. The chain combines TRBV12-3 or TRBV12-4 with TRBJ1-1; 8 nucleotides agree with TRBD1. The clonotype originates from a male donor with early-stage non-small cell lung cancer. The sequenced sample was PBMCs, obtained at surgery. CDR3 residues: CASTDRGTEAFF. The DNA of the CDR3 is TGTGCCAGCACCGACAGGGGCACTGAAGCTTTCTTT.